These T cell receptor beta chains were read from a single sample in a study of T cells after yellow fever vaccination. In TCRdb, the 5' RACE reads were re-called with MiXCR into one record per CDR3 protein. The sample consists of over 130,000 distinct CDR3 sequences, more than 6% of them appearing once. Sequencing used CD4+ T cells sorted from PBMCs, obtained 5 days after the yellow fever booster vaccination. These receptors all stem from a man between 25 and 39 years old who received the YFV17D yellow fever vaccine. Both conserved end residues are part of each CDR3. Each record gives: V gene, J gene, clone size, CDR3 protein. Rows give clone size only sometimes, using once, few, many, or a class for an expanded clone.

V gene: TRBV7-2; J gene: TRBJ2-7; clone size: many; CDR3 protein: CASSPDRDSYSYEQYF
V gene: TRBV5-1; J gene: TRBJ2-7; clone size: many; CDR3 protein: CASSGTSGIISYEQYF
V gene: TRBV7-9; J gene: TRBJ1-5; clone size: many; CDR3 protein: CASSGGRGHQPQHF
V gene: TRBV18; J gene: TRBJ2-7; clone size: NA; CDR3 protein: CASSPRVDSEQYF
V gene: TRBV20-1; J gene: TRBJ1-5; clone size: NA; CDR3 protein: CSAITGGRRNQPQHF
V gene: TRBV18; J gene: TRBJ2-7; clone size: many; CDR3 protein: CASSPPGTRDEQYF
V gene: TRBV4-1; J gene: TRBJ1-5; clone size: many; CDR3 protein: CASSQQDLTGVNQPQHF
V gene: TRBV6-1; J gene: TRBJ2-2; clone size: many; CDR3 protein: CASSAGGLSTGELFF
V gene: TRBV6-2/TRBV6-3; J gene: TRBJ2-1; clone size: many; CDR3 protein: CASSRTQQGEQFF
V gene: TRBV12-3/TRBV12-4; J gene: TRBJ2-3; clone size: many; CDR3 protein: CAGSFGRFIGTDTQYF
V gene: TRBV6-2/TRBV6-3; J gene: TRBJ2-7; clone size: many; CDR3 protein: CASTRTNYEQYF
V gene: TRBV5-1; J gene: TRBJ2-7; clone size: many; CDR3 protein: CASSPVLRQGTEQYF
V gene: TRBV10-3; J gene: TRBJ2-3; clone size: many; CDR3 protein: CAMGLGEGDTQYF
V gene: TRBV7-2; J gene: TRBJ2-1; clone size: many; CDR3 protein: CASSPVGGWPGNEQFF
V gene: TRBV30; J gene: TRBJ1-6; clone size: many; CDR3 protein: CAWNKFLRIRNSPLHF
V gene: TRBV23-1; J gene: TRBJ2-1; clone size: many; CDR3 protein: CASTNSDRVHSGEQFF
V gene: TRBV7-2; J gene: TRBJ2-7; clone size: many; CDR3 protein: CASSSLSEQYF
V gene: TRBV5-5; J gene: TRBJ2-7; clone size: many; CDR3 protein: CASSLGHNSYEQYF
V gene: TRBV7-2; J gene: TRBJ2-1; clone size: NA; CDR3 protein: CASQPYNEQFF
V gene: TRBV3-1; J gene: TRBJ1-1; clone size: many; CDR3 protein: CASSKETEAFF
V gene: TRBV18; J gene: TRBJ2-7; clone size: NA; CDR3 protein: CASSPPSRGANEQYF
V gene: TRBV7-2; J gene: TRBJ2-1; clone size: many; CDR3 protein: CATLQGGYNEQFF
V gene: TRBV10-1; J gene: TRBJ1-1; clone size: NA; CDR3 protein: CASSESRRNTEAFF
V gene: TRBV5-1; J gene: TRBJ2-2; clone size: many; CDR3 protein: CASSLNPIGQGTTGELFF
V gene: TRBV7-2; J gene: TRBJ2-3; clone size: many; CDR3 protein: CASSLVIGADTQYF
V gene: TRBV20-1; J gene: TRBJ2-7; clone size: many; CDR3 protein: CSARQLTSGPYEQYF
V gene: TRBV5-1; J gene: TRBJ1-1; clone size: NA; CDR3 protein: CASSLASPGDTEAFF
V gene: TRBV3-1; J gene: TRBJ2-1; clone size: many; CDR3 protein: CASNPGGEAEQFF
V gene: TRBV5-6; J gene: TRBJ2-7; clone size: NA; CDR3 protein: CASSPTGSPYEQYF
V gene: TRBV5-1; J gene: TRBJ2-1; clone size: many; CDR3 protein: CASSLSQGAYNEQFF
V gene: TRBV7-2; J gene: TRBJ2-2; clone size: many; CDR3 protein: CASSLVSGGFTGELFF
V gene: TRBV19; J gene: TRBJ2-1; clone size: many; CDR3 protein: CASSSGTVPNEQFF
V gene: TRBV18; J gene: TRBJ2-7; clone size: few; CDR3 protein: CASSRAGQVAGEQYF
V gene: TRBV7-2; J gene: TRBJ2-3; clone size: many; CDR3 protein: CASSLALRSGDTQYF
V gene: TRBV20-1; J gene: TRBJ2-7; clone size: many; CDR3 protein: CSARDTGTASYEQYF
V gene: TRBV20-1; J gene: TRBJ2-7; clone size: NA; CDR3 protein: CSARGLMSSYEQYF
V gene: TRBV18; J gene: TRBJ2-5; clone size: many; CDR3 protein: CASSQNLMEETQYF
V gene: TRBV5-1; J gene: TRBJ1-2; clone size: NA; CDR3 protein: CASSLDPGEYGYTF
V gene: TRBV25-1; J gene: TRBJ2-1; clone size: many; CDR3 protein: CASSVRGNYNEQFF
V gene: TRBV6-5; J gene: TRBJ2-1; clone size: many; CDR3 protein: CASSTSLGGRNNEQFF
V gene: TRBV3-1; J gene: TRBJ2-3; clone size: few; CDR3 protein: CASSHIQRAATQYF
V gene: TRBV5-1; J gene: TRBJ2-1; clone size: many; CDR3 protein: CASSLVAGGIDEQFF
V gene: TRBV6-4; J gene: TRBJ1-2; clone size: many; CDR3 protein: CASTPEAGSYGYTF
V gene: TRBV7-9; J gene: TRBJ1-4; clone size: many; CDR3 protein: CASSDQGVHEKLFF
V gene: TRBV5-1; J gene: TRBJ2-1; clone size: many; CDR3 protein: CASSFLAGDNEQFF
V gene: TRBV5-6; J gene: TRBJ2-7; clone size: few; CDR3 protein: CASSLQGLTVYEQYF